The subject of this entry is one TCR beta chain. This CDR3 has 16 residues. V was clipped by 0 bases and J by 1 base, with 12 bases between them. Germline assignment: CDR1 MNHEY and CDR2 SVGAGI. TCRdb redid the calling of the reads with MiXCR, one entry per CDR3 protein. The profile shows around 740,000 distinct CDR3 sequences, roughly 36% of them singletons. The sample comes from a study of T cell repertoires in cytomegalovirus infection. The sequenced material came from PBMCs. J is TRBJ1-1 and V is TRBV6-5; D is uncertain. The sequence came from a human donor in good health (CMV status not recorded). Some clones in this sample may be carry-over from other donors' samples. The CDR3 DNA reads as TGTGCCAGCAGTTACTCGGGAGGACGGGGGAACACTGAAGCTTTCTTT. Translated, it gives CASSYSGGRGNTEAFF.